The T cell receptor beta chain under discussion was sequenced for a study of blood T cell repertoires in COVID-19 (TCRdb year 2020). Describing the broader study: Samples covering the acute and convalescent phases of COVID-19 were provided by collaborators in the United States, Italy and Spain. Where HLA class I and class II types were available, the types were taken from metadata supplied by the sample provider, not from assay-based typing. The repertoires were released in a freely available public database intended as a resource for research on the immune response to SARS-CoV-2. Deeply sampled blood TCRbeta repertoires from subjects exposed to, actively infected with, or recovered from COVID-19 were included in the dataset. The material from the prospective study consisted of cDNA or gDNA derived from T cells, B-cell-depleted T cells, or PBMCs. The samples were drawn from the first 160 participants of the ongoing ImmuneRACE study and from some 1,300 subjects provided by 6 global collaborators. Nearly every sample came with metadata listing a de-identified subject ID, COVID-19 status, age in years and sex. The study at large found these results: The quantity of clinical and demographic metadata differed by source and by participant and was supplied without curation.

Details on this clone: Its antigen is still unknown. No much larger clone exists at a distance of one base, and base qualities are not known.

One collaborating source in Seattle enrolled patients while the patients were actively infected and followed the patients over time throughout the course of disease. Collaborating institutions collected whole blood in K2EDTA tubes following their own protocols. For TCRbeta analysis, collaborator samples were shipped as frozen whole blood, as isolated PBMCs, or as DNA extracted from either sample type. Reading from cysteine to phenylalanine, the CDR3 counts 15 amino acids. Only the CDR3 DNA is retained, 45 bases long and in frame from the first base. CDR1 and CDR2 are read off the germline V gene as MNHEY and SVGAGI. After removal of 0 bases from V and 4 bases from J, the junction retains 4 bases not matched to a gene. TCRbeta CDR3 regions were amplified from genomic DNA using the immunoSEQ Assay, a bias-controlled multiplex PCR. The original pipeline was this. The number of nucleated cells in each sample was estimated by amplification of reference gene primers within the assay. To quantify the absolute abundance of each unique TCRbeta CDR3 rearrangement, sequence reads were collapsed and filtered. For each sample, productive Simpson clonality was calculated by taking the square root of Simpson's diversity index across productive rearrangements. Entries here come from immuneACCESS through TCRdb and include only in-frame sequences with V and J called. Some clones fail to appear in such tables; in the studies checked, an unresolved V gene covers under half of the shortfall, and the cause of the remainder is unknown. The V and J calls and clone size were taken over from that table, and D and trimming were inferred from the DNA. For this sample there are approximately 50,000 clones; more than 80% appear just once. Jointly, the top ten make up about 30% of the sample.

The TCR was taken from a man aged 55-75 years with COVID-19, enrolled during active disease. What was sequenced was peripheral blood. The sequence joins TRBV6-5 to TRBJ1-2, with TRBD1 matching 8 junction bases. The sequenced DNA is TGTGCCAGCAGTTACTCGAGGGGGACAGGCTATGGCTACACCTTC. It translates to CASSYSRGTGYGYTF.